The clone carrying this T cell receptor beta chain was seen many times. The sample originates from a study of T cells in Graves' hyperthyroidism and ophthalmopathy. Researchers amplified the TCR beta CDR3 regions from RNA transcripts. The TCR CDR3 was amplified in a first-round RT-PCR using the HTBI primer set. Using its own MiXCR run on the multiplex PCR reads, TCRdb lists one record per CDR3 protein. The sample includes around 300,000 distinct CDR3 sequences, approximately 12% of them seen just once. There are 12 residues in the CDR3. Germline CDR1 is KGHSH and CDR2 is LQKENI. The V end was cut by 5 bases, the J end by 4 bases, with 8 bases between.

Sequencing input: blood. The clonotype was recovered from a woman aged 25-40 years with Graves' hyperthyroidism that later progressed to Graves' ophthalmopathy. This chain links TRBV18 with TRBJ1-1; possibly TRBD1 for D (6 bases). CDR3 in DNA: TGTGCCAGCTCAACAGGGCGCACTGAAGCTTTCTTT. Residues: CASSTGRTEAFF.